Below are 18 T cell receptor beta chains sequenced from a single sample in a study of regulatory T cells in long-lasting Graves disease. The sample's time point: newly diagnosed GD, antithyroid drugs for less than 3 months. From RNA extracted from PBMCs, the TCR library was made. Investigators prepared the TCR beta libraries by applying iRepertoire HTBI primers and Arm-PCR of CDR3 regions. One entry per CDR3 protein, called by TCRdb with MiXCR from the multiplex PCR reads. The sample records 250,000 or so distinct CDR3 sequences, around 20% being singletons. The sample in question was peripheral blood mononuclear cells (PBMCs), obtained at new diagnosis, from a patient treated with antithyroid drugs. The receptors originated from a female donor with Graves disease.

This clonotype was recorded a few times. The gene calls are TRBV6-2 or TRBV6-3 and TRBJ1-2; D uncertain. Germline V gives CDR1 MNHEY, CDR2 SVGEGT. The V end lost 0 bases, the J end lost 6 bases, and 14 bases lay between the germline ends. CDR3 length: 15 residues. As DNA, the CDR3 is TGTGCCAGCAGTTACTCTGGGGTTCTGGGAAATGGCTACACCTTC. It yields the protein CASSYSGVLGNGYTF.

This clonotype was seen just once. A clone one base away is much larger, so this may be a read error. The chain uses TRBV27 and TRBJ2-7; no reliable D call. The CDR3 has 15 residues. Per the germline V gene, CDR1 is MNHEY and CDR2 is SMNVEV (reference sequence). CDR3 nucleotides: TGTGCCAGCAGGCCTAGGGATTTAAGCTCCTGCGAGCAGTACTTC. Protein sequence: CASRPRDLSSCEQYF.

V usage is TRBV20-1 and J usage is TRBJ1-5; D is undetermined. The CDR3 length is 13 residues. Germline CDR1 DFQATT, CDR2 SNEGSKA (reference sequence). V dropped 5 bases and J dropped 2 bases, with 10 bases sitting between them. DNA for the CDR3: TGCAGTGCTCACCGAGGTGGCAATCAGCCCCAGCATTTT. It is translated as CSAHRGGNQPQHF.

This clonotype has at least ten counts. V is TRBV20-1 and J is TRBJ2-7, with 9 bases fitting TRBD1. V lost 5 bases, J lost 1 base, and 3 bases stayed unmatched. The CDR3 consists of 13 residues. In germline, CDR1 is DFQATT, CDR2 SNEGSKA (reference sequence). The CDR3 DNA reads as TGCAGTGCTGGGACAGGGAGATCCTACGAGCAGTACTTC. This translates into CSAGTGRSYEQYF.

This clonotype was detected ten times or more. The rearrangement links TRBV20-1 to TRBJ2-4, with D tentatively TRBD1 or TRBD2 (5 bases each). Germline V CDR1 and CDR2: DFQATT, SNEGSKA (reference sequence). The V end lost 2 bases, the J end lost 1 base, and 9 bases lay between the germline ends. CDR3 size: 14 residues. CDR3 nucleotides: TGCAGTGCTAGACGATGGGGGGCCAAAAACATTCAGTACTTC. Translation: CSARRWGAKNIQYF.

The chain combines TRBV12-3 or TRBV12-4 with TRBJ1-1; D uncertain. The CDR3 totals 14 residues. V lost 3 bases and J lost 4, with 12 bases in between. The CDR3 protein is CASSFSPSATEAFF. The DNA of the CDR3 is TGTGCCAGCAGTTTTTCCCCCTCGGCCACTGAAGCTTTCTTT.

The V gene is TRBV18, the J gene TRBJ2-2, with D possibly TRBD1 on 5 matching bases. V lost 2 bases and J 5 bases, leaving 9 bases between the germline ends. The CDR3 sequence is 14 residues long. The germline V gene has CDR1 KGHSH and CDR2 LQKENI. CDR3 in DNA: TGTGCCAGCTCACCAACCGCAGGGACCGGGGAGCTGTTTTTT. This translates into CASSPTAGTGELFF.

In its sample, this clonotype was seen many times. V gene TRBV12-3 or TRBV12-4 combines with J gene TRBJ1-1; D remains ambiguous. CDR3 length: 14 amino acids. Trimming stripped 3 bases from V and 1 base from J, with 9 bases between. The CDR3 spells CASSFYTKNTEAFF. The CDR3 DNA sequence: TGTGCCAGCAGTTTTTACACAAAGAACACTGAAGCTTTCTTT.

Points on this clonotype: A much bigger clone sits one base away, suggesting this may be a read error. This chain links TRBV6-2 or TRBV6-3 with TRBJ2-7; 7 bases line up with TRBD2. This CDR3 is 15 amino acids long. The trim removed 2 bases at V and 7 bases at J, leaving 11 bases unmatched. Germline CDR1 is MNHEY and CDR2 is SVGEGT. CDR3 sequence: CASSYVSGGYNEQYF. The CDR3 DNA follows: TGTGCCAGCAGTTACGTGTCGGGGGGTTACAATGAGCAGTACTTC.

This clonotype came up many times. V is TRBV6-5 and J is TRBJ1-5; D is unclear. Germline CDR1 MNHEY, CDR2 SVGAGI. The V gene lost 2 bases and the J gene lost 5 bases, with 7 bases spanning the gap. CDR3 size: 13 residues. CDR3 coding DNA: TGTGCCAGCAGTTACGGCGGACATCAGCCCCAGCATTTT. Translated, it gives CASSYGGHQPQHF.

Points on this clonotype: Possible read error: a much larger clone is one base away. The V gene is TRBV12-3 or TRBV12-4, the J gene TRBJ2-4; D is perhaps TRBD2 (5 bases). The CDR3 totals 15 residues. The chain's CDR3 is CASSSDTLAKNIRYF. CDR3 DNA: TGTGCCAGCAGTTCAGATACCCTAGCCAAAAACATTCGGTACTTC.

This clonotype was counted ten times or more. This rearrangement joins TRBV12-3 or TRBV12-4 to TRBJ1-5; perhaps TRBD1 as D (5 bases). V lost 3 bases and J 5 bases, leaving 14 bases between the germline ends. The length of the CDR3 is 15 residues. The CDR3 sequence: CASSFLLGRDQPQHF. The CDR3 DNA sequence: TGTGCCAGCAGTTTCCTCTTGGGGCGCGATCAGCCCCAGCATTTT.

This clonotype was found many times. The chain uses TRBV20-1 and TRBJ2-5; possibly TRBD2 for D (6 bases). CDR1 is DFQATT, CDR2 SNEGSKA, per germline (reference sequence). This CDR3 contains 16 residues. V lost 0 bases and J lost 2, with 16 bases in between. The CDR3 is CSARDKDGLPQETQYF. The CDR3, as DNA: TGCAGTGCTAGAGATAAAGACGGACTACCTCAAGAGACCCAGTACTTC.

In its sample, this clonotype was seen a few times. V usage is TRBV5-4 and J usage is TRBJ1-4; D call uncertain. The germline gives CDR1 SGHNT, CDR2 YYREEE (reference sequence). CDR3 size: 16 residues. V lost 5 bases and J 8 bases, leaving 22 bases between the germline ends. The CDR3 nucleotides are TGTGCCAGCAGTCCGACGGCCCCGGAGTTTATCGAAAAACTGTTTTTT. Its protein product is CASSPTAPEFIEKLFF.

This clonotype was seen only a few times. The rearrangement joins TRBV19 to TRBJ1-4; 9 nucleotides align to TRBD1. The CDR3 spans 14 residues. J lost 8 bases, V lost 5 bases, and 6 bases had no gene match. The germline gives CDR1 LNHDA, CDR2 SQIVND (reference sequence). This chain's CDR3 is CASSWTGAAEKLFF. Written as DNA, the CDR3 is TGTGCCAGTAGTTGGACAGGGGCCGCGGAAAAACTGTTTTTT. The full variable domain, in which reference TRBV19 and TRBJ1-4 provide the parts outside the CDR3, is DGGITQSPKYLFRKEGQNVTLSCEQNLNHDAMYWYRQDPGQGLRLIYYSQIVNDFQKGDIAEGYSVSREKKESFPLTVTSAQKNPTAFYLCASSWTGAAEKLFFGSGTQLSVL.

There are many counts of this clonotype. The chain employs TRBV2 and TRBJ1-1; D is perhaps TRBD1 (6 bases). This CDR3 region has 15 residues. V lost 6 bases to trimming and J lost 4 bases, with 18 bases between them. From germline, CDR1 is SNHLY and CDR2 FYNNEI. The CDR3 region is CASSSHRRGATEAFF. The CDR3 nucleotides are TGTGCCAGCAGCTCCCATCGGAGGGGGGCCACTGAAGCTTTCTTT.

This clonotype came up many times. This chain uses TRBV12-3 or TRBV12-4 with TRBJ1-2, with TRBD1 matching over 8 bases. V lost 5 bases, J lost 6 bases, and 5 bases stayed unmatched. The CDR3 covers 13 residues. CDR3 in DNA: TGTGCCAGCAGTCGGACAGGGCTTGATGGCTACACCTTC. Its translation is CASSRTGLDGYTF.

This clonotype has only a few counts. This sequence joins TRBV11-3 and TRBJ2-1; the D gene is possibly TRBD2 (6 bases). Gene TRBJ2-5 matches the end of the DNA better, so the J call may be wrong. Looked up from germline, CDR1 is SGHNT and CDR2 is YENEEA. CDR3 length equals 15 residues. DNA for the CDR3: TGTGCCAGCAGCCACGGGACTGAAGCTCGGGGGACCCAGTACTTC. It yields the protein CASSHGTEARGTQYF.